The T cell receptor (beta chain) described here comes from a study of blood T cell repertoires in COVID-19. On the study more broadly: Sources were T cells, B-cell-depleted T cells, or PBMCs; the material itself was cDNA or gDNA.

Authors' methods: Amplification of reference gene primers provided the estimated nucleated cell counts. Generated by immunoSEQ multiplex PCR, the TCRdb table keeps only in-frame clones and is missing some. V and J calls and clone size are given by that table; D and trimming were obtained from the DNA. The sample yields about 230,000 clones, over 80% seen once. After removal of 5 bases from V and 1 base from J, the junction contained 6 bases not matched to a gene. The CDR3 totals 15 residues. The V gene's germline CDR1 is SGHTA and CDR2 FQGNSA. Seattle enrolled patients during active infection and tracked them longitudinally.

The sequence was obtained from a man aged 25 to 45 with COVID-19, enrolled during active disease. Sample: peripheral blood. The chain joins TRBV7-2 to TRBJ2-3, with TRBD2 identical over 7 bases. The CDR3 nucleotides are TGTGCCAGCAGCACGGTAGCGGGCGGCACAGATACGCAGTATTTT. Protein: CASSTVAGGTDTQYF.